This T cell receptor (beta chain) was recorded in a study of vaccination and CD4 T cells after COVID-19. Looking at the study overall: Median time from COVID diagnosis to post-COVID sampling was under 120 days (35 to 161).

Sequencing of DNA taken from cultured CD4+ T cells relied on the Oncomine TCR Beta short-read assay. Researchers extracted genomic DNA from CD4+ T cells that had been cultured. TCRdb itself ran the PCR reads through MiXCR, one entry per CDR3 protein. Of 20,000 or so distinct CDR3 sequences in the sample, around 44% were seen once. As to treatment: approximately nine-day PBMC culture with coronavirus spike peptide pools or control peptides (ViraFEST assay). Every well contained approximately 2 million PBMCs, which were grown with approximately 9.6 IU/ml IL-2 and 9 to 10 ug/ml peptide pools. Fresh replacement IL-2 medium substituted for half the medium on days 3 and 7. Comments on this clonotype: The antigen remains undetermined.

The CDR3 covers 13 residues. V dropped 6 bases and J dropped 4; count of bases not matched to a gene: 5. Germline CDR1 is MNHEY and CDR2 is SVGEGT. This specimen was CD4+ T cells from blood, cultured in vitro, taken before SARS-CoV-2 vaccination. The TCR originated in a human donor who had recovered from COVID-19. The rearrangement joins TRBV6-2 or TRBV6-3 to TRBJ1-2; 7 nucleotides align to TRBD1. The CDR3: CASSDRVGYGYTF. The CDR3 DNA is TGTGCCAGCAGCGACAGGGTGGGCTATGGCTACACCTTC.